One and the same sample provided the 4 T cell receptor beta chains below, sequenced in a study of T cell changes during pregnancy in multiple sclerosis. The protocol was immunoSEQ multiplex PCR, while the TCRdb copy is restricted to in-frame clones and leaves out a portion. Of 25,000 to 35,000 clones listed, roughly nine tenths are singletons. The material sequenced was peripheral blood, taken in the first trimester of pregnancy. The receptor source for this set is a female donor in good health, enrolled as a control in a pregnancy study.

The V gene is TRBV5-5, the J gene TRBJ2-1, with 7 bases aligning to TRBD2. V trimming: 3 bases; J trimming: 11 bases; junction bases outside the gene matches: 5. Germline V gene lookup returns CDR1 SGHKS and CDR2 YYEKEE (reference sequence). There are 12 residues in the CDR3. This chain's CDR3 is CASSWGGDKQFF. The CDR3 DNA is TGTGCCAGCAGCTGGGGGGGGGATAAGCAGTTCTTC.

CDR3 sequence: CASSIGQRNTEAFF. The CDR3 DNA reads as TGTGCCAGCAGCATTGGACAGAGGAACACTGAAGCTTTCTTT. The chain employs TRBV5-8 and TRBJ1-1; tentative D call: TRBD1 (6 bases). This CDR3 has 14 amino acids. Germline CDR1 SGHTS, CDR2 YDEGEE. The V end lost 4 bases, the J end lost 1 base, and 11 bases lay between the germline ends.

The V gene is TRBV19, the J gene TRBJ2-7; 11 nucleotides align to TRBD2. This CDR3 is built from 15 residues. Germline CDR1 is LNHDA and CDR2 is SQIVND (reference sequence). J lost 2 bases, V lost 2 bases, and 2 bases had no gene match. The CDR3 nucleotides read TGTGCCAGTAGTATACTAGCGGGAGGACCCTACGAGCAGTACTTC. Its protein product is CASSILAGGPYEQYF.

This clone was counted once. Here the CDR3 DNA reads TGTGCCAGTAGTATTTGGGAGGGCGAGCAGTACTTC. This encodes CASSIWEGEQYF. This rearrangement joins TRBV19 to TRBJ2-7; 7 nucleotides line up with TRBD2. V trimming: 3 bases; J trimming: 6 bases; junction bases outside the gene matches: 2. Germline CDR1 LNHDA, CDR2 SQIVND (reference sequence). The length of the CDR3 is 12 residues.